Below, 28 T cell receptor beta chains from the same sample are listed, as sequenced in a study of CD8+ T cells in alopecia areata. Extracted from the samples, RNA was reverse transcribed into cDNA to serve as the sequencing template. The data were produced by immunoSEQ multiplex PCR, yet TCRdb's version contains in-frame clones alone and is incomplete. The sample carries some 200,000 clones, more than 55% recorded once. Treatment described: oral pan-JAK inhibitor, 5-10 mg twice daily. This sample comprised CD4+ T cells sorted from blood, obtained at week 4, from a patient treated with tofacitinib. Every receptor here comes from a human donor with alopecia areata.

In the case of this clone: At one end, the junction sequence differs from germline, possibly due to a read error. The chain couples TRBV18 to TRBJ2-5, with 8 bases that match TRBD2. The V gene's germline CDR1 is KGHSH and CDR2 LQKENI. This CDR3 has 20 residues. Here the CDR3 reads CASSPRKGRERGTHHETQYF. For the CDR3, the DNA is TGTGCCAGCTCACCACGGAAGGGGAGAGAGCGGGGGACTCACCATGAGACCCAGTACTTC.

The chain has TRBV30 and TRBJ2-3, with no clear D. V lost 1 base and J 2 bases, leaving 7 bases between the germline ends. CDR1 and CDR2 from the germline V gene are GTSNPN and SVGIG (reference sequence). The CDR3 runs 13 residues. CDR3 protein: CAWSEQVTDTQYF. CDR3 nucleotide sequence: TGTGCCTGGAGTGAGCAGGTCACAGATACGCAGTATTTT.

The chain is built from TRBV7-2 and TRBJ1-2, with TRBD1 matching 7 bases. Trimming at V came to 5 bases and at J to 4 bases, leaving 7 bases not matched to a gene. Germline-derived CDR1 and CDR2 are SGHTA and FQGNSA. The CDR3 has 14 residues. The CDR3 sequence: CASSESRQGYGYTF. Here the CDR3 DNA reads TGTGCCAGCAGCGAATCTAGACAGGGCTATGGCTACACCTTC. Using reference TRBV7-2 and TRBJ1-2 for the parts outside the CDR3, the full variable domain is GAGVSQSPSNKVTEKGKDVELRCDPISGHTALYWYRQSLGQGLEFLIYFQGNSAPDKSGLPSDRFSAERTGGSVSTLTIQRTQQEDSAVYLCASSESRQGYGYTFGSGTRLTVV.

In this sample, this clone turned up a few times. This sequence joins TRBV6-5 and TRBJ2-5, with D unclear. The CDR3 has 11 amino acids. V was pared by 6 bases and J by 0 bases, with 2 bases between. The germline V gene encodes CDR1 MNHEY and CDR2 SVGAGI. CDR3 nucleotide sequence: TGTGCCAGCAGACACCAAGAGACCCAGTACTTC. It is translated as CASRHQETQYF.

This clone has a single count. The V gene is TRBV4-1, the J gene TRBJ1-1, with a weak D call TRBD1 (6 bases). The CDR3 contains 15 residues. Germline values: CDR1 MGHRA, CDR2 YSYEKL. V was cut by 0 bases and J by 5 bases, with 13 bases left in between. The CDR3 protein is CASSQDMQGSTEAFF. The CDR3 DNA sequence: TGCGCCAGCAGCCAAGATATGCAGGGGTCTACTGAAGCTTTCTTT.

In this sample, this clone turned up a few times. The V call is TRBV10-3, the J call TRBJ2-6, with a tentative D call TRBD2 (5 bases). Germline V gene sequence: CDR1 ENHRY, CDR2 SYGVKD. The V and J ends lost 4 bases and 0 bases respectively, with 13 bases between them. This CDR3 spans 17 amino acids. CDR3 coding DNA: TGTGCCATCAGTGGTGAGGGTTTTATCTCTGGGGCCAACGTCCTGACTTTC. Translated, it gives CAISGEGFISGANVLTF.

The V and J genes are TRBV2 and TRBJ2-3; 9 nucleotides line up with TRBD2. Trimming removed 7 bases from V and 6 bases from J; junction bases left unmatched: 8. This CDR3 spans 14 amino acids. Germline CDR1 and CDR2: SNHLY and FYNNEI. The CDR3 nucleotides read TGTGCCAGCAAGGAGCTAGCGGGGCTTGATACGCAGTATTTT. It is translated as CASKELAGLDTQYF. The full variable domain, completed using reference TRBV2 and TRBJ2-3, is EPEVTQTPSHQVTQMGQEVILRCVPISNHLYFYWYRQILGQKVEFLVSFYNNEISEKSEIFDDQFSVERPDGSNFTLKIRSTKLEDSAMYFCASKELAGLDTQYFGPGTRLTVL.

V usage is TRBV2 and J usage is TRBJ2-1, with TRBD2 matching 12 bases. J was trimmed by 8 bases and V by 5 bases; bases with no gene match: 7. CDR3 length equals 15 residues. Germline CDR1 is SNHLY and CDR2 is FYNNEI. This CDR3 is CASSRLAGVGDEQFF. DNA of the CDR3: TGTGCCAGCAGTCGACTAGCGGGGGTTGGGGATGAGCAGTTCTTC. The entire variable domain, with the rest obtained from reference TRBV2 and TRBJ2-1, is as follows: EPEVTQTPSHQVTQMGQEVILRCVPISNHLYFYWYRQILGQKVEFLVSFYNNEISEKSEIFDDQFSVERPDGSNFTLKIRSTKLEDSAMYFCASSRLAGVGDEQFFGPGTRLTVL.

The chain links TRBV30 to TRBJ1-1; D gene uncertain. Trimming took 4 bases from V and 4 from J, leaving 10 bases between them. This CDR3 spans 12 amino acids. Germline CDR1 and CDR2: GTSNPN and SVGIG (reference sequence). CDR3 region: CAWKDFSTEAFF. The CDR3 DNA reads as TGTGCCTGGAAAGATTTCTCCACTGAAGCTTTCTTT.

DNA of the CDR3: TGTGCCAGCAGTGAAGCCAAGGGATCTGGAAACACCATATATTTT. Translation: CASSEAKGSGNTIYF. The rearrangement uses TRBV2 and TRBJ1-3; D is undetermined. This CDR3 has 15 residues. The V and J ends lost 0 bases and 1 base respectively, with 7 bases between them. Per germline, CDR1 SNHLY and CDR2 FYNNEI. The full variable domain, in which reference TRBV2 and TRBJ1-3 provide the parts outside the CDR3, is EPEVTQTPSHQVTQMGQEVILRCVPISNHLYFYWYRQILGQKVEFLVSFYNNEISEKSEIFDDQFSVERPDGSNFTLKIRSTKLEDSAMYFCASSEAKGSGNTIYFGEGSWLTVV.

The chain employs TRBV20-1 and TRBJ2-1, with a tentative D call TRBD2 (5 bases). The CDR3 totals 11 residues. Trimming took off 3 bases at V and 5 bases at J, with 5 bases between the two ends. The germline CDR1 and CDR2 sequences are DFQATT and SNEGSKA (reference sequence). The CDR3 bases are TGCAGTGCTAGGGAGGACAATGAGCAGTTCTTC. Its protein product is CSAREDNEQFF.

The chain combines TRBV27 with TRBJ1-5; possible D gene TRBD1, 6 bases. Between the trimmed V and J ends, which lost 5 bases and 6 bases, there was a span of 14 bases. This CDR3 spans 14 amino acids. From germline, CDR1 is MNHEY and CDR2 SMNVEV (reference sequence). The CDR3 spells CASSVYPGAQPQHF. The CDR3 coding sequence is TGTGCCAGCAGTGTATACCCAGGGGCTCAGCCCCAGCATTTT.

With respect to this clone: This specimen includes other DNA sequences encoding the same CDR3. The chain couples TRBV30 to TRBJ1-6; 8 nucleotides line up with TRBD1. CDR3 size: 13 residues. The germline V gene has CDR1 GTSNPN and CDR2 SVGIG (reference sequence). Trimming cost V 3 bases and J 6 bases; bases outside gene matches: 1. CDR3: CAWRGQGNSPLHF. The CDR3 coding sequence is TGTGCCTGGAGAGGACAGGGTAATTCACCCCTCCACTTT. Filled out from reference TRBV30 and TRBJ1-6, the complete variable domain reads SQTIHQWPATLVQPVGSPLSLECTVEGTSNPNLYWYRQAAGRGLQLLFYSVGIGQISSEVPQNLSASRPQDRQFILSSKKLLLSDSGFYLCAWRGQGNSPLHFGNGTRLTVT.

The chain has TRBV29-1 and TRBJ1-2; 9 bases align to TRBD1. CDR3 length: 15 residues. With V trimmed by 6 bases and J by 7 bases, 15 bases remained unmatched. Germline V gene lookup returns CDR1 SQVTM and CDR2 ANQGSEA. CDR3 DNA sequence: TGCAGCGTCGAGGGGACCGGGACAGGGAAAGGTGGCTACACCTTC. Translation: CSVEGTGTGKGGYTF.

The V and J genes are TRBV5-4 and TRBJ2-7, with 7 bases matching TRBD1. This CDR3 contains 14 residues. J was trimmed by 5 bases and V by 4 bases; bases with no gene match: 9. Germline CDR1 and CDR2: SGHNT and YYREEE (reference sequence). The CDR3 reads CASSRRQGMDEQYF. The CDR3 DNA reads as TGTGCCAGCAGCAGGCGACAGGGTATGGACGAGCAGTACTTC.

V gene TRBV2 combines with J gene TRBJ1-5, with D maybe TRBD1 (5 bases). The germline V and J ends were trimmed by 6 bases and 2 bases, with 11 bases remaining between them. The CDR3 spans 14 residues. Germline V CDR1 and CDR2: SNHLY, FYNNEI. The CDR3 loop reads CASSGPGRNQPQHF. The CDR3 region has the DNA TGTGCCAGCAGCGGCCCGGGACGCAATCAGCCCCAGCATTTT.

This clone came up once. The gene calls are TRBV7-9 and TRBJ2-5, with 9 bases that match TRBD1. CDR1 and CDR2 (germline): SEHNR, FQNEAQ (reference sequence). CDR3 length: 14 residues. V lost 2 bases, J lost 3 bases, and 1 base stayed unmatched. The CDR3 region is CASSLRQGEETQYF. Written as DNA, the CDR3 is TGTGCCAGCAGCTTACGACAGGGGGAAGAGACCCAGTACTTC.

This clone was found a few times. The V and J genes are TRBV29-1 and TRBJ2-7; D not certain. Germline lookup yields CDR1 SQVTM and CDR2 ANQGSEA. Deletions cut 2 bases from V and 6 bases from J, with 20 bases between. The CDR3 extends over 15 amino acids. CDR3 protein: CSVEKATFPKREQYF. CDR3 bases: TGCAGCGTTGAAAAGGCTACCTTCCCCAAGCGCGAGCAGTACTTC.

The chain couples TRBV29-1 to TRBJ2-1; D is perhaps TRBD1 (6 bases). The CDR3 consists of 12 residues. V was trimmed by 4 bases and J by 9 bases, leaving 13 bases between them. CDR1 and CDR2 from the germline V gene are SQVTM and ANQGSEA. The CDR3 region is CSVGNQGGEQFF. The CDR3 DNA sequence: TGCAGCGTTGGGAATCAAGGGGGTGAGCAGTTCTTC.

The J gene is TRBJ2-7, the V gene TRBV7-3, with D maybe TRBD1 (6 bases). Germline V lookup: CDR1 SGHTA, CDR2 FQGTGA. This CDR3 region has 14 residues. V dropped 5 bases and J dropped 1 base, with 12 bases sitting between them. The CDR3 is CASSPLQGSYEQYF. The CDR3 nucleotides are TGTGCCAGCAGCCCATTACAGGGTTCCTACGAGCAGTACTTC.

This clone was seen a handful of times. The CDR3 sequence is CASRNGPANTGELFF. CDR3 sequence (DNA): TGTGCCAGCAGAAACGGACCTGCGAACACCGGGGAGCTGTTTTTT. This chain joins TRBV6-5 and TRBJ2-2; D gene unclear. Germline V gene lookup returns CDR1 MNHEY and CDR2 SVGAGI. CDR3 length equals 15 residues. Trimming removed 6 bases from V and 0 bases from J, with 11 bases in between.

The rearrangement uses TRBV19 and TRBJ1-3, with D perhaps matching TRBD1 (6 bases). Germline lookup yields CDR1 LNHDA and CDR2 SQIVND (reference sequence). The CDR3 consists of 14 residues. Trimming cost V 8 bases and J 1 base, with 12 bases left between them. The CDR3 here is CASENRASGNTIYF. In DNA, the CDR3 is TGTGCCAGTGAGAACAGGGCTTCTGGAAACACCATATATTTT.

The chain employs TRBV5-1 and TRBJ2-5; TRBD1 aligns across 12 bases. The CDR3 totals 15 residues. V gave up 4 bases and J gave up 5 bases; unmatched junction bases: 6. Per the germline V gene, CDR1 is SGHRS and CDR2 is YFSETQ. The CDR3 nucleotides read TGCGCCAGCAGCCCGGGACAGGGGGCCTGGGAGACCCAGTACTTC. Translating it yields CASSPGQGAWETQYF.

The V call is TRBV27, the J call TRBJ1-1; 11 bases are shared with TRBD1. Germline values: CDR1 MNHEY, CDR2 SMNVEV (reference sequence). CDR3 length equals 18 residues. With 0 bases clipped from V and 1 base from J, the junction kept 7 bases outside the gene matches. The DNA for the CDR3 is TGTGCCAGCAGTTTATCGACCGGACAGGGGGCCGGGAACACTGAAGCTTTCTTT. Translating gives CASSLSTGQGAGNTEAFF.

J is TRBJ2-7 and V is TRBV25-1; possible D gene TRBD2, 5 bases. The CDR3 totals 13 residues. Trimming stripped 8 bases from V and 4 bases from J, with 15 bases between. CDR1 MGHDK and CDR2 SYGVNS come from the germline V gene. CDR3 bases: TGTGCCAGCCGAGGGTCTGGTCGATACGAGCAGTACTTC. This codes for CASRGSGRYEQYF.

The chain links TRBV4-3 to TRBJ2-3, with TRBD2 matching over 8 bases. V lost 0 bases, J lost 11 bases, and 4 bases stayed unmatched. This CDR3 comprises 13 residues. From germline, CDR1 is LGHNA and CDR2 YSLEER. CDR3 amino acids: CASSQDLAGGQYF. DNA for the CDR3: TGCGCCAGCAGCCAAGACCTCGCGGGGGGGCAGTATTTT.

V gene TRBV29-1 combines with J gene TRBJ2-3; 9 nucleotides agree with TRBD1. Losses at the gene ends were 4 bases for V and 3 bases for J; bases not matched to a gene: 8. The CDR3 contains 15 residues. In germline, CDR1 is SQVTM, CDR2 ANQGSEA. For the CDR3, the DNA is TGCAGCGTTGGTTTTCGGGACAGGGTGACAGATACGCAGTATTTT. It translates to CSVGFRDRVTDTQYF.

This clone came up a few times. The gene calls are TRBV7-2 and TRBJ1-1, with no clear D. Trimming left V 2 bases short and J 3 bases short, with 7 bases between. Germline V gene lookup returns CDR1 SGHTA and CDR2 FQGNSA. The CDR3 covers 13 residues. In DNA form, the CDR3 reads TGTGCCAGCAGCTTAAGGAGATACACTGAAGCTTTCTTT. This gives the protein CASSLRRYTEAFF.